This TCR beta chain appears in the sequencing data of a study of OX40 agonist ivuxolimab in advanced cancers. Germline CDR1 and CDR2: SGDLS and YYNGEE. Trimming removed 4 bases at V and 1 base at J, with 9 bases between. The length of the CDR3 is 15 residues. Assay: immunoSEQ multiplex PCR; the TCRdb copy retains only in-frame clones and omits some. The repertoire includes about 83,000 clones, less than 85% of them detected once, and 6.5% to 8% sits in the top ten. This specimen was CD4+ or CD8+ T cells sorted from blood, taken in a trial of the OX40 agonist ivuxolimab. The source of this sequence is an adult with an advanced solid tumor such as melanoma, head and neck, liver or kidney cancer. The chain couples TRBV9 to TRBJ1-6; the D gene is possibly TRBD1 (5 bases). The CDR3 DNA reads as TGTGCCAGCAGCACAGAGGGGTCCTATAATTCACCCCTCCACTTT. This codes for CASSTEGSYNSPLHF. The full variable domain, completed using reference TRBV9 and TRBJ1-6, is DSGVTQTPKHLITATGQRVTLRCSPRSGDLSVYWYQQSLDQGLQFLIQYYNGEERAKGNILERFSAQQFPDLHSELNLSSLELGDSALYFCASSTEGSYNSPLHFGNGTRLTVT.